These 26 T cell receptor beta chains share one sample of origin, sequenced in a study of T-cell memory formation after mild COVID-19. MiXCR was run by TCRdb on the 5' RACE reads, yielding one entry per CDR3 protein. This sample has roughly 170,000 distinct CDR3 sequences, with roughly a fifth found just once. The sequenced sample was PBMCs or a T cell subset sorted from them (not recorded which). These receptors were collected from an adult woman who had mild COVID-19 (a few samples of this study predate the infection). Cell type and time point are not known.

The gene calls are TRBV6-6 and TRBJ2-7, with 7 bases fitting TRBD2. Germline V gene lookup returns CDR1 MNHNY and CDR2 SVGAGI (reference sequence). With V trimmed by 8 bases and J by 2 bases, 9 bases remained unmatched. This CDR3 is 14 amino acids long. The CDR3 is CASGPAGIAYEQYF. CDR3 DNA: TGTGCCAGCGGTCCAGCGGGGATAGCCTACGAGCAGTACTTC.

The V gene is TRBV21-1, the J gene TRBJ1-1; the table names TRBD1, a call not compared with the DNA. TRBV21-1 is marked as a pseudogene. There are 14 residues in the CDR3. Here the CDR3 reads CASSKTGCGTEAFF. The CDR3 coding sequence is TGTGCCAGCAGCAAGACAGGCTGCGGCACTGAAGCTTTCTTT.

This clonotype appeared a few times. The genes are TRBV28 and TRBJ1-6; 7 nucleotides align to TRBD1. This CDR3 comprises 19 residues. Trimming removed 1 base from V and 7 bases from J; junction bases left unmatched: 16. CDR1 and CDR2 (germline): MDHEN, SYDVKM. The CDR3 loop is CASSLYLLQGGRTNSPLHF. The CDR3 bases are TGTGCCAGCAGTTTATACCTTCTTCAGGGGGGGAGGACCAATTCACCCCTCCACTTT.

This clonotype was counted between two and nine times. The chain links TRBV7-9 to TRBJ1-1; D remains unclear. The germline V gene has CDR1 SEHNR and CDR2 FQNEAQ (reference sequence). The CDR3 length is 14 residues. Trimming took off 5 bases at V and 0 bases at J, with 10 bases between the two ends. As DNA, the CDR3 is TGTGCCAGCAGCCATCCAATCCTGAACACTGAAGCTTTCTTT. Protein product: CASSHPILNTEAFF.

V and J are TRBV7-6 and TRBJ2-7, with 7 positions matching TRBD1. Germline CDR1 and CDR2: SGHVS and FNYEAQ. V shed 2 bases, J shed 3 bases, and the junction held 4 bases outside the gene matches. CDR3 length: 14 residues. The CDR3 nucleotides are TGTGCCAGCAGCTTAAGGCAGGGGGACTACGAGCAGTACTTC. Encoded protein: CASSLRQGDYEQYF.

This clonotype was observed a few times. This chain connects TRBV27 to TRBJ2-1, with D possibly being TRBD2 (6 bases). CDR1 is MNHEY and CDR2 is SMNVEV in the germline V gene (reference sequence). V dropped 3 bases and J dropped 8 bases, with 14 bases sitting between them. This CDR3 contains 14 residues. CDR3 region: CASSFRDSFYEQFF. The CDR3 DNA sequence: TGTGCCAGCAGTTTCCGGGACTCCTTCTATGAGCAGTTCTTC.

The chain recombines TRBV6-5 with TRBJ2-7; TRBD2 might be the D (7 bases). Germline CDR1 is MNHEY and CDR2 is SVGAGI. The CDR3 contains 15 residues. Trimming cost V 6 bases and J 4 bases, with 19 bases left between them. The CDR3 nucleotides are TGTGCCAGCAGCCTTCAGGGGACTACACTGTACGAGCAGTACTTC. Translated: CASSLQGTTLYEQYF.

This clonotype turned up a few times. CDR3 sequence: CSAPQRAGGLYEQYF. DNA for the CDR3: TGCAGTGCTCCACAGCGCGCAGGGGGTCTCTACGAGCAGTACTTC. This sequence joins TRBV20-1 and TRBJ2-7, with 7 bases aligning to TRBD1. V lost 5 bases and J lost 3; bases outside the gene matches: 13. Germline V gene sequence: CDR1 DFQATT, CDR2 SNEGSKA (reference sequence). The CDR3 consists of 15 residues.

The chain has TRBV4-1 and TRBJ1-4, with TRBD1 matching over 7 bases. With V trimmed by 4 bases and J by 10 bases, 9 bases remained unmatched. This CDR3 is 14 amino acids long. Germline loops: CDR1 MGHRA, CDR2 YSYEKL. This CDR3 reads CASSPGRGGGKLFF. DNA for the CDR3: TGCGCCAGCAGCCCGGGAAGAGGGGGCGGAAAACTGTTTTTT.

In its sample, this clonotype was seen a few times. CDR3 in DNA: TGTGCCAGTAGCCTCACTAGCGGTCCCTACGAGCAGTACTTC. It translates to CASSLTSGPYEQYF. The V and J genes are TRBV19 and TRBJ2-7, with 8 bases aligning to TRBD2. The trim removed 6 bases at V and 2 bases at J, leaving 6 bases unmatched. CDR1 is LNHDA and CDR2 is SQIVND in the germline V gene (reference sequence). The CDR3 contains 14 residues.

This clonotype has only a few counts. The chain links TRBV4-1 to TRBJ2-7; either TRBD1 or TRBD2 may supply D (5 bases each). The length of the CDR3 is 14 residues. Germline CDR1 MGHRA, CDR2 YSYEKL. The V end was cut by 7 bases, the J end by 0 bases, with 13 bases between. This CDR3 is CASNRDASSYEQYF. The DNA for the CDR3 is TGCGCCAGCAACCGGGACGCGAGCTCCTACGAGCAGTACTTC.

The chain is built from TRBV6-2 or TRBV6-3 and TRBJ1-5; 8 bases map to TRBD1. The germline V gene encodes CDR1 MNHEY and CDR2 SVGEGT. The CDR3 totals 14 residues. The V gene end was trimmed by 5 bases and the J gene end by 5 bases; junction bases not matched to a gene: 5. The CDR3 DNA reads TGTGCCAGCAGTCCCCAGGGGGCGGATCAGCCCCAGCATTTT. This sequence encodes CASSPQGADQPQHF.

The chain couples TRBV6-4 to TRBJ1-1, with D possibly being TRBD1 (6 bases). CDR3 length: 16 amino acids. The germline CDR1 and CDR2 sequences are MRHNA and SNTAGT. Trimming left V 6 bases short and J 4 bases short, with 21 bases between. CDR3 sequence reads: CASRPQGGKGGTEAFF. The CDR3 nucleotides are TGTGCCAGCAGACCACAGGGTGGAAAGGGGGGCACTGAAGCTTTCTTT.

In its sample, this clonotype was seen many times. V and J are TRBV7-9 and TRBJ2-7, with D uncertain. Per the germline V gene, CDR1 is SEHNR and CDR2 is FQNEAQ (reference sequence). The CDR3 has 13 residues. The ends were cut back, 5 bases at V and 0 bases at J, with 8 bases in the middle. The CDR3 bases are TGTGCCAGCAGCCCGTCGGTCTCCTACGAGCAGTACTTC. As protein: CASSPSVSYEQYF.

CDR3: CASSLIEGGSTDTQYF. The CDR3 coding sequence is TGTGCCAGCAGCTTAATAGAAGGGGGATCCACAGATACGCAGTATTTT. V usage is TRBV7-3 and J usage is TRBJ2-3; D possibly corresponds to TRBD1 (6 bases). Between the trimmed V and J ends, which lost 1 base and 2 bases, there was a span of 13 bases. The length of the CDR3 is 16 residues. CDR1 SGHTA and CDR2 FQGTGA come from the germline V gene. Together with reference TRBV7-3 and TRBJ2-3, the CDR3 gives the full variable domain: GAGVSQTPSNKVTEKGKYVELRCDPISGHTALYWYRQSLGQGPEFLIYFQGTGAADDSGLPNDRFFAVRPEGSVSTLKIQRTERGDSAVYLCASSLIEGGSTDTQYFGPGTRLTVL.

This clonotype has only a few counts. The rearrangement uses TRBV29-1 and TRBJ2-4; no reliable D call. Germline CDR1 reads SQVTM; CDR2 reads ANQGSEA. The CDR3 has 12 residues. V lost 7 bases and J 9 bases, leaving 16 bases between the germline ends. CDR3 bases: TGCAGCGCGAACCTCATGGATAGCATTCAGTACTTC. The encoded protein is CSANLMDSIQYF.

This clonotype was detected only once. V gene TRBV9 combines with J gene TRBJ2-1; no clear D gene. This CDR3 is built from 13 residues. V lost 4 bases to trimming and J lost 6 bases, with 11 bases between them. Germline CDR1 is SGDLS and CDR2 is YYNGEE. CDR3 coding DNA: TGTGCCAGCAGCCCCCCCCAGTCCAATGAGCAGTTCTTC. It is translated as CASSPPQSNEQFF. The entire variable domain, with the rest obtained from reference TRBV9 and TRBJ2-1, is as follows: DSGVTQTPKHLITATGQRVTLRCSPRSGDLSVYWYQQSLDQGLQFLIQYYNGEERAKGNILERFSAQQFPDLHSELNLSSLELGDSALYFCASSPPQSNEQFFGPGTRLTVL.

The genes are TRBV27 and TRBJ2-2; D ambiguous. The ends were cut back, 1 base at V and 0 bases at J, with 9 bases in the middle. CDR3 length: 16 residues. Germline-derived CDR1 and CDR2 are MNHEY and SMNVEV (reference sequence). The CDR3 nucleotides are TGTGCCAGCAGTTTATTCGGTGGAGCGAACACCGGGGAGCTGTTTTTT. Encoded protein: CASSLFGGANTGELFF.

This clonotype appeared a few times. The V and J genes are TRBV7-8 and TRBJ2-1; D is undetermined. Trimming stripped 9 bases from V and 4 bases from J, with 10 bases between. This CDR3 contains 12 residues. Germline values: CDR1 SGHVS, CDR2 FQNEAQ. The CDR3 DNA reads TGTGCCAGTGGAATGGGGTACAATGAGCAGTTCTTC. Amino acid sequence: CASGMGYNEQFF.

This clonotype has just a few counts. The J gene is TRBJ2-1, the V gene TRBV6-2 or TRBV6-3, with D hard to call. V lost 1 base and J 7 bases, leaving 17 bases between the germline ends. CDR3 size: 16 residues. Germline assignment: CDR1 MNHEY and CDR2 SVGEGT. The CDR3 is CASSYFSATTRNEQFF. CDR3 sequence (DNA): TGTGCCAGCAGTTACTTCTCCGCCACGACACGAAATGAGCAGTTCTTC.

V and J are TRBV25-1 and TRBJ1-1; D is perhaps TRBD1 (5 bases). Trimming stripped 5 bases from V and 4 bases from J, with 11 bases between. This CDR3 is 13 amino acids long. Germline lookup yields CDR1 MGHDK and CDR2 SYGVNS. The DNA of the CDR3 is TGTGCCAGCAGTCAGGGAGAGATCACTGAAGCTTTCTTT. It yields the protein CASSQGEITEAFF.

This clonotype was counted between two and nine times. The chain joins TRBV27 to TRBJ1-2; 7 bases are shared with TRBD1. The germline V gene has CDR1 MNHEY and CDR2 SMNVEV (reference sequence). V lost 10 bases, J lost 0 bases, and 8 bases stayed unmatched. CDR3 length equals 14 residues. The DNA of the CDR3 is TGTGCCACACGGGGACAGCAAACTAACTATGGCTACACCTTC. Translation gives CATRGQQTNYGYTF.

The sample holds a few counts of this clonotype. The rearrangement links TRBV6-6 to TRBJ1-6; no clear D. Trimming cost V 0 bases and J 13 bases, with 13 bases left between them. This CDR3 has 14 residues. Per germline, CDR1 MNHNY and CDR2 SVGAGI (reference sequence). CDR3 DNA: TGTGCCAGCAGTTACTCGACGGGGAACGAGCCCCTCCACTTT. Protein sequence: CASSYSTGNEPLHF.

This clonotype was observed many times. V usage is TRBV4-2 and J usage is TRBJ2-5; 12 positions match TRBD2. V gave up 0 bases and J gave up 5 bases; unmatched junction bases: 4. Germline V gives CDR1 LGHNA, CDR2 YNFKEQ. The CDR3 consists of 16 residues. This chain's CDR3 is CASSQEGTSGSETQYF. The CDR3 nucleotides read TGTGCCAGCAGCCAAGAGGGGACTAGCGGGTCTGAGACCCAGTACTTC.

J is TRBJ1-2 and V is TRBV7-9; 9 bases are shared with TRBD1. J lost 4 bases, V lost 4 bases, and 7 bases had no gene match. Germline CDR1 reads SEHNR; CDR2 reads FQNEAQ (reference sequence). This CDR3 has 15 amino acids. The CDR3 sequence is CASSSGQGTRYGYTF. In DNA, the CDR3 is TGTGCCAGCAGCTCGGGACAGGGAACTCGCTATGGCTACACCTTC.

The CDR3 protein is CASRDRAAEQYF. The CDR3 DNA reads TGTGCCAGCAGGGACAGGGCCGCGGAGCAGTACTTC. The J gene is TRBJ2-7, the V gene TRBV2, with 8 bases lining up with TRBD1. This CDR3 spans 12 amino acids. Germline CDR1 reads SNHLY; CDR2 reads FYNNEI. V was clipped by 6 bases and J by 7 bases; unmatched bases: 5.